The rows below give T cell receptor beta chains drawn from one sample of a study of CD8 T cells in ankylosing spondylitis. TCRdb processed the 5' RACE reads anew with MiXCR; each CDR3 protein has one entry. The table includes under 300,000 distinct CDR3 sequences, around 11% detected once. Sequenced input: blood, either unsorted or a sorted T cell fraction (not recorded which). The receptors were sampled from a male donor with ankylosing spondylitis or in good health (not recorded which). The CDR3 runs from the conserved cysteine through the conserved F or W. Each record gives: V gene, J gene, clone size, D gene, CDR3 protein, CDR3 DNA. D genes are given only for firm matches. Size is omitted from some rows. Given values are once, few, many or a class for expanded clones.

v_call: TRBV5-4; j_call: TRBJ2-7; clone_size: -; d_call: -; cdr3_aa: CASSDRLSGYEQYF; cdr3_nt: TGTGCCAGCAGCGACAGACTGAGCGGTTACGAGCAGTACTTC
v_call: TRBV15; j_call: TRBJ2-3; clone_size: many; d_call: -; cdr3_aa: CATSRDQGSGSDTQYF; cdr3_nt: TGTGCCACCAGCAGAGATCAGGGTAGCGGATCAGATACGCAGTATTTT
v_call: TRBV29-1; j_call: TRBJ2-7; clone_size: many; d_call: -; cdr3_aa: CSVAQGFNYEQYF; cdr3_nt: TGCAGCGTAGCACAGGGATTCAACTACGAGCAGTACTTC
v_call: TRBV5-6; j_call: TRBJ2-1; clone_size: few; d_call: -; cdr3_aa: CASSLDGLSYNEQFF; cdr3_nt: TGTGCCAGCAGCTTGGACGGACTCTCCTACAATGAGCAGTTCTTC
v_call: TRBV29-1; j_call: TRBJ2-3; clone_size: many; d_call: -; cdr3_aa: CSVESAGSPPDTQYF; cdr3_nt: TGCAGCGTTGAATCGGCCGGGAGCCCCCCAGATACGCAGTATTTT
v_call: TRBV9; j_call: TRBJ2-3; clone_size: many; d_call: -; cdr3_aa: CASSGRLGEGTDTDTQYF; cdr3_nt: TGTGCCAGCAGCGGACGTTTGGGGGAAGGAACCGACACAGATACGCAGTATTTT
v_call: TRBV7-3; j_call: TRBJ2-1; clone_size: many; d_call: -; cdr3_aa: CASSIQLDGEQFF; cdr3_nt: TGTGCCAGCAGCATACAACTAGACGGGGAGCAGTTCTTC
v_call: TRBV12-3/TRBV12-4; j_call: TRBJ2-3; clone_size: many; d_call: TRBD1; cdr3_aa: CASSSGTGERPDTQYF; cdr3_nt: TGTGCCAGCAGTTCGGGGACAGGGGAAAGGCCAGATACGCAGTATTTT
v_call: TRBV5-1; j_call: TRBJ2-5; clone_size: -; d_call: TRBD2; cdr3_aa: CASSFASGGARETQYF; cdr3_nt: TGCGCCAGCAGCTTCGCTAGCGGGGGGGCACGAGAGACCCAGTACTTC
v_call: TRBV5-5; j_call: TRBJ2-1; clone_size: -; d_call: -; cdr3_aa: CASSYPGSNEQFF; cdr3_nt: TGTGCCAGCAGCTATCCAGGCAGCAATGAGCAGTTCTTC
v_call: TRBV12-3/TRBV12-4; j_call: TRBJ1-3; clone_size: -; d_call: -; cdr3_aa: CASTRPNGNTIYF; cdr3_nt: TGTGCCAGCACGCGGCCGAACGGAAACACCATATATTTT
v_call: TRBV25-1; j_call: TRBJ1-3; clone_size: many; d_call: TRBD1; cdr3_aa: CATEDRRRNTIYF; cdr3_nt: TGTGCCACCGAGGACAGGCGTCGAAACACCATATATTTT
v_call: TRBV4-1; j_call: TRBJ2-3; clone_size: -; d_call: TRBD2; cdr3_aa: CASSQGGGPSTDTQYF; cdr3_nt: TGCGCCAGCAGCCAGGGCGGGGGGCCAAGCACAGATACGCAGTATTTT
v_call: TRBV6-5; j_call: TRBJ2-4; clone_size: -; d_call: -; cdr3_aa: CASVLGELNIQYF; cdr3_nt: TGTGCCAGCGTTCTAGGGGAACTAAACATTCAGTACTTC
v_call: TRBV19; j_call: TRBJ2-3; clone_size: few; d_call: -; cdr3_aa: CASKEARTTTDTQYF; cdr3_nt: TGTGCCAGTAAGGAAGCGAGGACCACCACAGATACGCAGTATTTT
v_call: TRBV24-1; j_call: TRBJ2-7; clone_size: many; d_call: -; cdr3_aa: CATSEGRLSSYEQYF; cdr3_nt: TGTGCCACCTCTGAGGGACGGCTGAGCTCCTACGAGCAGTACTTC
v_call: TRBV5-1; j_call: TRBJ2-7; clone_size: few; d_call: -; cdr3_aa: CASSLGVGWGEQYF; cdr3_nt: TGCGCCAGCAGCTTGGGTGTCGGATGGGGCGAGCAGTACTTC
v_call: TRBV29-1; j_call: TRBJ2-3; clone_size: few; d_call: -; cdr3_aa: CSVELRGALSTDTQYF; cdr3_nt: TGCAGCGTTGAACTTCGGGGGGCTCTCAGCACAGATACGCAGTATTTT
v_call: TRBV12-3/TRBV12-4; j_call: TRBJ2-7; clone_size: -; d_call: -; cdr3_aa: CASSFPEYEQYF; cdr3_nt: TGTGCCAGCAGTTTTCCGGAGTACGAGCAGTACTTC
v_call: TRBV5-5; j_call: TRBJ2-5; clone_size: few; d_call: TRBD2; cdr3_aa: CASSLTGGTQETQYF; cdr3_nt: TGTGCCAGCAGCTTAACGGGGGGGACCCAAGAGACCCAGTACTTC
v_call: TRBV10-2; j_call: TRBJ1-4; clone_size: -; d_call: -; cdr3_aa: CASFPGLGATNEKLFF; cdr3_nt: TGCGCCAGTTTCCCCGGCTTGGGTGCAACTAATGAAAAACTGTTTTTT
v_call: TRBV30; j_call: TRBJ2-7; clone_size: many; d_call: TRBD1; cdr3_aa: CAWRTRGTGKNEQYF; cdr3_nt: TGTGCCTGGAGGACTCGGGGGACAGGGAAGAACGAGCAGTACTTC
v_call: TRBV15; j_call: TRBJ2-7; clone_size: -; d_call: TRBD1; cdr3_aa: CATTPRIGGDDDEQYF; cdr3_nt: TGTGCCACCACCCCCCGGATAGGGGGCGACGACGACGAGCAGTACTTC
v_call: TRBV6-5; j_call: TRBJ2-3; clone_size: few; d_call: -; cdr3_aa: CASSYSGSSTDTQYF; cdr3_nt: TGTGCCAGCAGTTACTCGGGCAGTTCGACAGATACGCAGTATTTT
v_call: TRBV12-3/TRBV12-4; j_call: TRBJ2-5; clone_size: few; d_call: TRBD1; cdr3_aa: CASSPRTGSEETQYF; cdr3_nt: TGTGCCAGCAGTCCAAGGACAGGGTCGGAAGAGACCCAGTACTTC
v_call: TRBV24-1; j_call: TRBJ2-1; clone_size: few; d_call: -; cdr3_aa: CATSDLVEQFF; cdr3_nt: TGTGCCACCAGTGACCTGGTTGAGCAGTTCTTC
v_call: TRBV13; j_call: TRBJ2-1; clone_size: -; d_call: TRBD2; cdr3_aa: CASSLVAGGPRRQFF; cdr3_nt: TGTGCCAGCAGCTTAGTGGCGGGGGGGCCTCGGCGGCAGTTCTTC
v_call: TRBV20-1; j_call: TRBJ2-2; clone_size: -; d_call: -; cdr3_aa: CSVTSGGENTGELFF; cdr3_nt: TGCAGTGTCACCTCTGGCGGTGAGAACACCGGGGAGCTGTTTTTT
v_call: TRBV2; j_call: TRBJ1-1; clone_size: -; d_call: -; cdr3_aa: CASRDRLMNTEAFF; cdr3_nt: TGTGCCAGCAGAGACAGACTCATGAACACTGAAGCTTTCTTT
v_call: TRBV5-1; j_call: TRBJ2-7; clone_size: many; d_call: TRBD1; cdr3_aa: CASSERQGNKYEQYF; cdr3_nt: TGCGCCAGCAGCGAGAGACAGGGTAATAAATACGAGCAGTACTTC
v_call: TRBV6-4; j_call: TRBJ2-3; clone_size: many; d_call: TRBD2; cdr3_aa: CASSNQLAGGPDTQYF; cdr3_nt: TGTGCCAGCAGCAACCAGTTAGCGGGGGGGCCAGATACGCAGTATTTT
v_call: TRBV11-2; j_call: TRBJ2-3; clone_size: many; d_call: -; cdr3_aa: CASSLVGSVDTQYF; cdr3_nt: TGTGCCAGCAGCTTAGTGGGTAGCGTAGATACGCAGTATTTT
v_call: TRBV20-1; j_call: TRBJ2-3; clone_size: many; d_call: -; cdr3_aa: CSARGSGGPTQYF; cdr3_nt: TGCAGTGCTAGAGGCTCCGGGGGCCCAACGCAGTATTTT
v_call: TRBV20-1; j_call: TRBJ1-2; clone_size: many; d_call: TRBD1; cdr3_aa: CSAKTGESELSYTF; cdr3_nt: TGCAGTGCTAAGACAGGGGAGTCAGAATTGAGCTACACCTTC
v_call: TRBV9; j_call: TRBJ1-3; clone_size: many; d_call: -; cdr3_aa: CASSAPRDTDSGNTIYF; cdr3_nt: TGTGCCAGCAGCGCCCCCCGGGACACCGACTCTGGAAACACCATATATTTT
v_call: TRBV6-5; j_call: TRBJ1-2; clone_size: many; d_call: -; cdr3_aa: CASSNTEYGYTF; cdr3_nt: TGTGCCAGCAGTAATACAGAGTATGGCTACACCTTC
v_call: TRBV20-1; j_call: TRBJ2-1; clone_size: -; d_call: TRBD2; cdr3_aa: CSARNLAGVDEQFF; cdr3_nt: TGCAGTGCTAGAAACCTAGCGGGAGTAGATGAGCAGTTCTTC
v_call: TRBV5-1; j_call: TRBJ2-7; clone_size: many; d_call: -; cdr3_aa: CASSQTRQDTYEQYF; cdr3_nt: TGCGCCAGCAGCCAAACGAGACAGGATACCTACGAGCAGTACTTC
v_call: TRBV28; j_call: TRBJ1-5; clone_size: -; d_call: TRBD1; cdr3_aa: CASRQGEGQPQHF; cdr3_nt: TGTGCCAGCAGACAGGGGGAAGGTCAGCCCCAGCATTTT
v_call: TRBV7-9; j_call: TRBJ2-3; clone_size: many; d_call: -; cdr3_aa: CASSLDRFDTQYF; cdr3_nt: TGTGCCAGCAGCTTAGATAGATTTGATACGCAGTATTTT
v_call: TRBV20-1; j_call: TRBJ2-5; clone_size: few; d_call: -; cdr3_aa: CSARANPGPTPYQETQYF; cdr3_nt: TGCAGTGCTAGGGCGAACCCGGGACCCACACCGTACCAAGAGACCCAGTACTTC
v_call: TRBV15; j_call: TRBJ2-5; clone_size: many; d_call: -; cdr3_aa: CATSRALSETQYF; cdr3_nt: TGTGCCACCAGCAGAGCCCTCTCGGAGACCCAGTACTTC
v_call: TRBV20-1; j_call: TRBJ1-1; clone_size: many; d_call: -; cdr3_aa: CSARDTGQAFF; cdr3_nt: TGCAGTGCTAGAGATACGGGTCAAGCTTTCTTT
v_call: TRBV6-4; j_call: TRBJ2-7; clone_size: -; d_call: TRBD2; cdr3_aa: CASSDSWTSGGPLSYEQYF; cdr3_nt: TGTGCCAGCAGTGACTCTTGGACTAGCGGGGGGCCTCTCTCCTACGAGCAGTACTTC
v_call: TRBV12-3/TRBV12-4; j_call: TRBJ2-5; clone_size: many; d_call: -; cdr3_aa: CASSRGGGSGETQYF; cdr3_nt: TGTGCCAGCTCCCGGGGAGGGGGTTCTGGAGAGACCCAGTACTTC
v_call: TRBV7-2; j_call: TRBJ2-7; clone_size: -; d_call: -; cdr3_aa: CASSYPLGAYEQYF; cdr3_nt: TGTGCCAGCAGCTATCCGCTAGGGGCCTACGAGCAGTACTTC